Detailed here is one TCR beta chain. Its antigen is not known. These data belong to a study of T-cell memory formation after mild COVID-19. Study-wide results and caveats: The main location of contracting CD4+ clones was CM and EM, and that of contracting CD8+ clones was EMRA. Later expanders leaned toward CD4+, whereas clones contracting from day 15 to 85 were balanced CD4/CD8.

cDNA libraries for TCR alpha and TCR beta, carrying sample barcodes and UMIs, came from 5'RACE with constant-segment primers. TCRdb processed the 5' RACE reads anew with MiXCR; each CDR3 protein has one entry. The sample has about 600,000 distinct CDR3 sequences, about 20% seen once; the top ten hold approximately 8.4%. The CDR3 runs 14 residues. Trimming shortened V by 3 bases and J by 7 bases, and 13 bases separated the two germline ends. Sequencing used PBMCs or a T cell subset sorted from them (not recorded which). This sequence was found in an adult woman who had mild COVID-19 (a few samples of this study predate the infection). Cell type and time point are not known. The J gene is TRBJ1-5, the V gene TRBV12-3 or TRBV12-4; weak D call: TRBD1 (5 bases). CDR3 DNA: TGTGCCAGCAGTTTGAAGGGGCGCGAGCAGCCCCAGCATTTT. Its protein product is CASSLKGREQPQHF.